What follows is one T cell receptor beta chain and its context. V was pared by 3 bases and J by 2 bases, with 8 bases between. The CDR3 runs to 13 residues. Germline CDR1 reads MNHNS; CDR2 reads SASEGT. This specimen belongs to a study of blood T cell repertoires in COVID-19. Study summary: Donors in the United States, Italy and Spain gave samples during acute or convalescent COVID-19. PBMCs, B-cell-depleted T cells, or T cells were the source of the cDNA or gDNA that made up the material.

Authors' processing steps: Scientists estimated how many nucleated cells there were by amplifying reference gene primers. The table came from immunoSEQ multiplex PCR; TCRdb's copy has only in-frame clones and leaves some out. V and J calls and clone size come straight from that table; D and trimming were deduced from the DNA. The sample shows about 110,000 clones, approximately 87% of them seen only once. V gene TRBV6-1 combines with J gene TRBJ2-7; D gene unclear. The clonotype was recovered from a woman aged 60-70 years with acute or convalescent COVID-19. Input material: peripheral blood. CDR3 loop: CASSEHSAYEQYF. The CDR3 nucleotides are TGTGCCAGCAGTGAGCACAGTGCCTACGAGCAGTACTTC.